The sample holds a few counts of the clone carrying this T cell receptor (beta chain). Its target is not known. The sample belongs to a study of early T cells in non-severe SARS-CoV-2 infection. Study context: Unsorted whole blood bulk RNA was sequenced, with unpaired chains. Study-wide results and caveats: The VDJdb matching leaned toward anti-spike CD8 responses and overlooked private and CD4 specificities.

Unique molecular identifier tags were affixed to discrete cDNA molecules. TCRdb redid the calling of the 5' RACE reads with MiXCR, one entry per CDR3 protein. This sample has approximately 50,000 distinct CDR3 sequences, with 12% found just once. In germline, CDR1 is SGDLS, CDR2 YYNGEE. This CDR3 contains 14 residues. Trimming at V came to 4 bases and at J to 6 bases, leaving 9 bases not matched to a gene. This TCR was sampled from an adult who was a healthcare worker with PCR-confirmed SARS-CoV-2 infection or an uninfected control (not recorded which). Sample: whole blood. The chain couples TRBV9 to TRBJ2-5, with TRBD1 matching 7 bases. The CDR3 nucleotides read TGTGCCAGCAGCCTCACCGGGACAGAAAAGACCCAGTACTTC. Amino acids: CASSLTGTEKTQYF.